This TCR beta chain emerged from a study of patients and donors after allogeneic stem cell transplantation. This clonotype showed up just a few times. TCRdb analysed the RT-PCR reads with MiXCR anew, one entry per CDR3 protein. The sample holds more than 850,000 distinct CDR3 sequences; 15% to 20% are singletons and the top ten take 6%. This CDR3 contains 13 residues. Trimming took off 0 bases at V and 8 bases at J, with 8 bases between the two ends. Looked up from germline, CDR1 is LGHNA and CDR2 is YSLEER. The J gene is TRBJ1-5, the V gene TRBV4-3; no clear D. The TCR originated in a human donor who was either an allogeneic HSCT recipient or a stem cell or donor lymphocyte infusion donor (not recorded which). It is not recorded whose cells these are; they may come from a transplant donor. Material for sequencing was blood, either unsorted or a sorted T cell fraction (not recorded which). The CDR3 reads CASSQDKGEPQHF. The CDR3 DNA is TGCGCCAGCAGCCAAGATAAGGGCGAGCCCCAGCATTTT.